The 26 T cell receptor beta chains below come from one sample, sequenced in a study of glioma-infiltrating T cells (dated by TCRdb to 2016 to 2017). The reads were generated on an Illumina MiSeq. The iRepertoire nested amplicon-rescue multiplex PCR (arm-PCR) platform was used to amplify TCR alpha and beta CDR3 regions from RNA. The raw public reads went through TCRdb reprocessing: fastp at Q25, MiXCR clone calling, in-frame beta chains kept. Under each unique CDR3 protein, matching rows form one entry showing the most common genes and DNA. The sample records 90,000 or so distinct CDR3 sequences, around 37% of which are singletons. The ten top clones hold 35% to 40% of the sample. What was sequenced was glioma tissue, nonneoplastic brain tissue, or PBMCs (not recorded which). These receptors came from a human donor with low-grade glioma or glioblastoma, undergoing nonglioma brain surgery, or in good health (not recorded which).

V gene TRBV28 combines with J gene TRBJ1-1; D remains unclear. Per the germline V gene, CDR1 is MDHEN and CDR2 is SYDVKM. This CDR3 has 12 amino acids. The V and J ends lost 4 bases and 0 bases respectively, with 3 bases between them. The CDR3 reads CASSSMNTEAFF. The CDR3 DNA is TGTGCCAGCAGTTCGATGAACACTGAAGCTTTCTTT.

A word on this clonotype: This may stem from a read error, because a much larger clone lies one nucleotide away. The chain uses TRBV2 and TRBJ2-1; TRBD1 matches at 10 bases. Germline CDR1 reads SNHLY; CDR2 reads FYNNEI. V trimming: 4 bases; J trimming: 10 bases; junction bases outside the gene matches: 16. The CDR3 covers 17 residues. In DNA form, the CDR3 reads TGTGCCAGCAGTGTCTATTCCGGGACAGGGGACTCCTACGAGCAGTTCTTC. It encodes CASSVYSGTGDSYEQFF.

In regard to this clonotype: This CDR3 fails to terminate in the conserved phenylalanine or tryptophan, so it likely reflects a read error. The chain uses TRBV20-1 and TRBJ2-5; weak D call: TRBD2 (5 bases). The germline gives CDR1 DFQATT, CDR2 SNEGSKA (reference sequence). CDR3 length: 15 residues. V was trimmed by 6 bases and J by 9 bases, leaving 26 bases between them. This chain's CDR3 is CSAPPSGFWKEAQYS. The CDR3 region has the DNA TGCAGTGCCCCCCCGTCGGGATTTTGGAAGGAGGCCCAGTACTCC.

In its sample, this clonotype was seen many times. This CDR3 is CASSLEAGDNPDTEAFF. As DNA, the CDR3 is TGTGCCAGCAGCTTAGAAGCTGGGGACAATCCGGACACTGAAGCTTTCTTT. V usage is TRBV7-6 and J usage is TRBJ1-1; D is perhaps TRBD1 (6 bases). Germline loops: CDR1 SGHVS, CDR2 FNYEAQ. The CDR3 has 17 amino acids. With 1 base removed from V and 3 bases from J, the gap between germline ends came to 18 bases.

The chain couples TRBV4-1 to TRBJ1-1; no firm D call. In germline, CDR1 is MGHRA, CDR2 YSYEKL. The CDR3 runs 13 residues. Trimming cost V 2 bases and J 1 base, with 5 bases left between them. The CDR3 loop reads CASSQQANTEAFF. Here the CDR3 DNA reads TGCGCCAGCAGCCAACAAGCGAACACTGAAGCTTTCTTT.

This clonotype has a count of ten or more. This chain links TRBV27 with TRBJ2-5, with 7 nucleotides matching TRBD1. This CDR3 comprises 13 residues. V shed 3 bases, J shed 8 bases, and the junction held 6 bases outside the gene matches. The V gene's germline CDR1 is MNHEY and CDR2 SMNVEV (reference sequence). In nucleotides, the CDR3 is TGTGCCAGCAGTTTGGACAGGTTTGAAACCCAGTACTTC. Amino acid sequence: CASSLDRFETQYF.

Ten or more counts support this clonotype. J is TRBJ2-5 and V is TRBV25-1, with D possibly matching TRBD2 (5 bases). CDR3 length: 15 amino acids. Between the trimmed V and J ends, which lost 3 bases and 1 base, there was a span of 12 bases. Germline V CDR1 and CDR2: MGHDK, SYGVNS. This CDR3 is CASSDWRTLQETQYF. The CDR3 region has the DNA TGTGCCAGCAGTGATTGGCGGACTCTCCAAGAGACCCAGTACTTC.

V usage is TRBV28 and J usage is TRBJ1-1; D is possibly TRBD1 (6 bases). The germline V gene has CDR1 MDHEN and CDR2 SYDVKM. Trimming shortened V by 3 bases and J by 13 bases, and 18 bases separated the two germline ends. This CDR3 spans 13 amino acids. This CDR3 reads CASSFRLQGSVFF. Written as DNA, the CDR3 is TGTGCCAGCAGTTTTAGACTCCAGGGGTCGGTTTTCTTT.

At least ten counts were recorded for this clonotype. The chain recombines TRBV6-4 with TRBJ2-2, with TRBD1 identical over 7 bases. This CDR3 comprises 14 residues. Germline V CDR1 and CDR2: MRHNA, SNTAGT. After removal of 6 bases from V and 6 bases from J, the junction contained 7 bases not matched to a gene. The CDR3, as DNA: TGTGCCAGCAGAAGACAGGGAGAGGCCGGGGAGCTGTTTTTT. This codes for CASRRQGEAGELFF.

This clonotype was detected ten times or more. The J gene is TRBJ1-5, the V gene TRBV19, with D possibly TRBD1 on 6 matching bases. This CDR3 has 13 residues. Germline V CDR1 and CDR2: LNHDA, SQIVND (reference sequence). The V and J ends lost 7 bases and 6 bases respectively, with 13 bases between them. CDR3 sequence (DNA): TGTGCCAGTAACTACAGGGCTCCTCAGCCCCAGCATTTT. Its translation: CASNYRAPQPQHF.

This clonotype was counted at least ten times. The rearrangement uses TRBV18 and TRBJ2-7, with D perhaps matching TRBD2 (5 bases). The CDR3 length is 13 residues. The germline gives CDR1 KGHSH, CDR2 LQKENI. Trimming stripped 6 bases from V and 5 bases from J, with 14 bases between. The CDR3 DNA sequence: TGTGCCAGCTCCAATTCTCGGGGAAACGAGCAGTACTTC. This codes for CASSNSRGNEQYF.

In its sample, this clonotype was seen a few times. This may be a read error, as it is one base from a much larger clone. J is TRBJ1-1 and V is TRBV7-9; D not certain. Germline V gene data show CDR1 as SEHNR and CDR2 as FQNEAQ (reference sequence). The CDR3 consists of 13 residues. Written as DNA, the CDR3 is TGTGCCAACAGCGTTCCGTTAAACACTGAAGCTTTCTTT. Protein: CANSVPLNTEAFF. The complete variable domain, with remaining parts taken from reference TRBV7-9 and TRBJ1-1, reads DTGVSQNPRHKITKRGQNVTFRCDPISEHNRLYWYRQTLGQGPEFLTYFQNEAQLEKSRLLSDRFSAERPKGSFSTLEIQRTEQGDSAMYLCANSVPLNTEAFFGQGTRLTVV.

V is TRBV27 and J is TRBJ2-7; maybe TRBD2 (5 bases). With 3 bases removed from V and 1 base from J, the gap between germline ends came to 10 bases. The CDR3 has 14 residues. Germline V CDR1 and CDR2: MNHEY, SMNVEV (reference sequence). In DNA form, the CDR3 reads TGTGCCAGCAGTTTCAGAGGGAGTTCCTACGAGCAGTACTTC. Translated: CASSFRGSSYEQYF.

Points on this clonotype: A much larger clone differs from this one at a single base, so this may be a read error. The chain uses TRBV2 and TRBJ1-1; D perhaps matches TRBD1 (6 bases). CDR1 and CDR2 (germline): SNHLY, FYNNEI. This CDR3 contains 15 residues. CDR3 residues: CASKTFGGAGTGAFF. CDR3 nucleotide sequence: TGTGCCAGCAAAACCTTCGGGGGGGCCGGCACTGGAGCTTTCTTT.

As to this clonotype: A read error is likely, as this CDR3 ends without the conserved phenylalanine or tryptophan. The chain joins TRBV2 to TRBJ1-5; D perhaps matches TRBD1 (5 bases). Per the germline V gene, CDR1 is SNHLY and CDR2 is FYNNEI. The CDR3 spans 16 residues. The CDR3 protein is CASGLPATRGNQPQHL. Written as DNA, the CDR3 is TGTGCCAGCGGTCTGCCGGCGACTCGGGGCAATCAACCCCAGCATCTT.

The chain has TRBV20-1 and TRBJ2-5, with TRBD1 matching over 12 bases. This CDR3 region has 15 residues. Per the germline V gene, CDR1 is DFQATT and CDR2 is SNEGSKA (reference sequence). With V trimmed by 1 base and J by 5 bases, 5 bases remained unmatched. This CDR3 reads CSARGGGQGAETQYF. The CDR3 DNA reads TGCAGTGCTAGAGGTGGGGGACAGGGGGCGGAGACCCAGTACTTC.

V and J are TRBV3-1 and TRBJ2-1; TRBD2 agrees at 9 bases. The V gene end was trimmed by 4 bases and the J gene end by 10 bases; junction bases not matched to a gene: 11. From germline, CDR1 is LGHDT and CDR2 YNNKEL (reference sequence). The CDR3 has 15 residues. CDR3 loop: CASSPDNSGSTEQFF. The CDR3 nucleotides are TGTGCCAGCAGCCCGGATAATAGCGGGAGCACCGAGCAGTTCTTC.

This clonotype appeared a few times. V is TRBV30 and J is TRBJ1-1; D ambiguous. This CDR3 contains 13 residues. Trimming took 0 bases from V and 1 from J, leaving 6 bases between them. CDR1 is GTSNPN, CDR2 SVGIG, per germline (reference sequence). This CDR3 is CAWSVPGNTEAFF. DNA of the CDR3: TGTGCCTGGAGTGTCCCGGGGAACACTGAAGCTTTCTTT.

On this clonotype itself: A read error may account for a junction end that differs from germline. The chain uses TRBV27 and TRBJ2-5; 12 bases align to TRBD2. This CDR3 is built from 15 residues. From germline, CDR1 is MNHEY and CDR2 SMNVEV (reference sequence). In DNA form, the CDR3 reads TGTGCCAGCAGAAGACTAGCGGGGGTGCAAGAGACACAGTACTTC. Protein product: CASRRLAGVQETQYF.

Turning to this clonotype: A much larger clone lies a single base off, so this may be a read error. The CDR3 protein is CSSSETTGLETQYF. CDR3 sequence (DNA): TGCTCCAGCAGTGAGACTACAGGGCTAGAGACCCAGTACTTC. This chain uses TRBV6-5 with TRBJ2-5; possible D gene TRBD1, 6 bases. This CDR3 region has 14 residues. Per the germline V gene, CDR1 is MNHEY and CDR2 is SVGAGI.

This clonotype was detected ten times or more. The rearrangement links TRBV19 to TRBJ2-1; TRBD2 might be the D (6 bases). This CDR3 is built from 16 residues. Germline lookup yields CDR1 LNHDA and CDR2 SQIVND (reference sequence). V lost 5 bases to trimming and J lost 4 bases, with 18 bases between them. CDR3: CASSLNRDSRYNEQFF. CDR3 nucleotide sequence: TGTGCCAGTAGTCTGAACCGGGACTCTCGGTACAATGAGCAGTTCTTC. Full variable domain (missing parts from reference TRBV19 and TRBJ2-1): DGGITQSPKYLFRKEGQNVTLSCEQNLNHDAMYWYRQDPGQGLRLIYYSQIVNDFQKGDIAEGYSVSREKKESFPLTVTSAQKNPTAFYLCASSLNRDSRYNEQFFGPGTRLTVL.

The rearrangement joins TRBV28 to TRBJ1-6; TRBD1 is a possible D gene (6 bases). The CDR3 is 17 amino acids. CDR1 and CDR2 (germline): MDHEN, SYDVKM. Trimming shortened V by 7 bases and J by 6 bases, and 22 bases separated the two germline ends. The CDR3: CASILYRVPPPNSPLHF. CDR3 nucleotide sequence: TGTGCCAGCATTCTCTACAGGGTACCGCCTCCTAATTCACCCCTCCACTTT.

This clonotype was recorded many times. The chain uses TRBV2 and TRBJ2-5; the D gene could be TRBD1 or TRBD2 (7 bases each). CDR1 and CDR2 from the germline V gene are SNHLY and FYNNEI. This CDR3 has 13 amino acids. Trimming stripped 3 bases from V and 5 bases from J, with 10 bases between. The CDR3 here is CASSEGGGETQYF. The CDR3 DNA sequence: TGTGCCAGCAGTGAGGGAGGGGGCGAGACCCAGTACTTC. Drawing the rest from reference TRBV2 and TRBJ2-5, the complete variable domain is EPEVTQTPSHQVTQMGQEVILRCVPISNHLYFYWYRQILGQKVEFLVSFYNNEISEKSEIFDDQFSVERPDGSNFTLKIRSTKLEDSAMYFCASSEGGGETQYFGPGTRLLVL.

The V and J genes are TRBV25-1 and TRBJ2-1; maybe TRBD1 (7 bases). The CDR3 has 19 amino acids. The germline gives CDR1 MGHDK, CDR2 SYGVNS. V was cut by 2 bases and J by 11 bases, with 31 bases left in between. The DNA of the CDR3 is TGTGCCAGCAGTGAAAGGAAAACGCGAAGACAGGGAGTAGCGGCAAAGCAGTTCTTC. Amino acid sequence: CASSERKTRRQGVAAKQFF. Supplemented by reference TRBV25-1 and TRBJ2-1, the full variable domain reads EADIYQTPRYLVIGTGKKITLECSQTMGHDKMYWYQQDPGMELHLIHYSYGVNSTEKGDLSSESTVSRIRTEHFPLTLESARPSHTSQYLCASSERKTRRQGVAAKQFFGPGTRLTVL.

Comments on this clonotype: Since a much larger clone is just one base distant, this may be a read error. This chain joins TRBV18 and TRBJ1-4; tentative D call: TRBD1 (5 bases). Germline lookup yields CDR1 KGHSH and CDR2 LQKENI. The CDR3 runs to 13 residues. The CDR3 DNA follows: TGTGCCAACTCACCCGGGGGTGGTGAAAAACTGTTTTTT. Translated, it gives CANSPGGGEKLFF.

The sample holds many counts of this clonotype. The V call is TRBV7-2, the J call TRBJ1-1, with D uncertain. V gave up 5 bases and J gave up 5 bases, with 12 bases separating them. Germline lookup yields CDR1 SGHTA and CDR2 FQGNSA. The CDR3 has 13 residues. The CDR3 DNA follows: TGTGCCAGCAGCGAGGGTGGACGGACTGAAGCTTTCTTT. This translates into CASSEGGRTEAFF.